Each of the 15 T cell receptor beta chains below was sequenced from the same sample in a study of T cell changes during pregnancy in multiple sclerosis. Produced via immunoSEQ multiplex PCR; TCRdb's table is partial and in-frame only. The repertoire holds 40,000 to 60,000 clones, with approximately 93% as singletons. Sample: CD4+ T cells from peripheral blood mononuclear cells, taken in the third trimester of pregnancy. The receptors shown here come from a female donor with multiple sclerosis, enrolled in a pregnancy study.

Only a few counts were recorded for this clone. This chain uses TRBV11-3 with TRBJ1-1; D is possibly TRBD1 (6 bases). Germline-derived CDR1 and CDR2 are SGHNT and YENEEA. CDR3 size: 15 residues. Trimming stripped 0 bases from V and 0 bases from J, with 8 bases between. This CDR3 is CASSLEGDMNTEAFF. As DNA, the CDR3 is TGTGCCAGCAGCTTAGAGGGGGACATGAACACTGAAGCTTTCTTT.

This chain links TRBV27 with TRBJ1-3, with 9 bases aligning to TRBD1. Germline V lookup: CDR1 MNHEY, CDR2 SMNVEV (reference sequence). This CDR3 has 15 residues. The trim removed 6 bases at V and 6 bases at J, leaving 9 bases unmatched. The CDR3 protein is CASSSLGTGLNTIYF. The CDR3 nucleotides are TGTGCCAGCAGCAGTCTCGGGACAGGGCTAAACACCATATATTTT.

This chain links TRBV29-1 with TRBJ2-3; 7 bases line up with TRBD1. The CDR3 contains 13 residues. CDR1 is SQVTM and CDR2 is ANQGSEA in the germline V gene. The V and J ends lost 7 bases and 2 bases, in that order; junction bases with no gene match: 6. For the CDR3, the DNA is TGCAGCGCCAGGGGGAGATTCACAGATACGCAGTATTTT. Amino acids: CSARGRFTDTQYF.

The V call is TRBV18, the J call TRBJ2-5, with 7 bases matching TRBD2. Looked up from germline, CDR1 is KGHSH and CDR2 is LQKENI. V shed 6 bases and J 5 bases; nucleotides not matched to a gene: 9. The length of the CDR3 is 14 residues. Here the CDR3 reads CASSRREQRETQYF. The CDR3 coding sequence is TGTGCCAGCTCCCGGCGGGAGCAGAGGGAGACCCAGTACTTC.

V gene TRBV11-3 combines with J gene TRBJ2-1; D may be TRBD2 (5 bases). Germline lookup yields CDR1 SGHNT and CDR2 YENEEA. The CDR3 consists of 14 residues. Deletions cut 5 bases from V and 2 bases from J, with 10 bases between. The CDR3 spells CASSPRGTYNEQFF. In nucleotides, the CDR3 is TGTGCCAGCAGCCCCCGGGGTACCTACAATGAGCAGTTCTTC. Looking up the rest from reference TRBV11-3 and TRBJ2-1 gives the full variable domain: EAGVVQSPRYKIIEKKQPVAFWCNPISGHNTLYWYLQNLGQGPELLIRYENEEAVDDSQLPKDRFSAERLKGVDSTLKIQPAELGDSAVYLCASSPRGTYNEQFFGPGTRLTVL.

The chain carries TRBV27 and TRBJ1-1, with D hard to call. V shed 5 bases and J shed 3 bases, with 25 bases lying between them. Germline CDR1 is MNHEY and CDR2 is SMNVEV (reference sequence). This CDR3 region has 18 residues. In DNA form, the CDR3 reads TGTGCCAGCAGTCCACTCATGGGAGGGCCCGGAGGGTACACTGAAGCTTTCTTT. Its protein product is CASSPLMGGPGGYTEAFF.

The genes are TRBV7-3 and TRBJ2-1, with D possibly TRBD2 on 5 matching bases. V lost 0 bases and J lost 8, with 14 bases in between. In germline, CDR1 is SGHTA, CDR2 FQGTGA. This CDR3 comprises 15 residues. The CDR3 nucleotides are TGTGCCAGCAGCTTAACCGGGGAAGGGATGTATGAGCAGTTCTTC. It is translated as CASSLTGEGMYEQFF.

The chain uses TRBV18 and TRBJ2-7; 9 bases are shared with TRBD1. V dropped 3 bases and J dropped 0; count of bases not matched to a gene: 15. The CDR3 is made up of 19 amino acids. Germline CDR1 and CDR2: KGHSH and LQKENI. CDR3 region: CASSPLPGQGSRVSYEQYF. In DNA form, the CDR3 reads TGTGCCAGCTCACCTCTTCCGGGACAGGGTTCGAGGGTCTCCTACGAGCAGTACTTC.

The chain is built from TRBV9 and TRBJ1-2, with unresolved D. Germline CDR1 reads SGDLS; CDR2 reads YYNGEE. V shed 0 bases and J shed 6 bases, with 6 bases lying between them. This CDR3 is 12 amino acids long. The CDR3 region is CASSVGGHGYTF. The CDR3 region has the DNA TGTGCCAGCAGCGTAGGTGGCCATGGCTACACCTTC. The variable domain in full, completed from reference TRBV9 and TRBJ1-2, reads DSGVTQTPKHLITATGQRVTLRCSPRSGDLSVYWYQQSLDQGLQFLIQYYNGEERAKGNILERFSAQQFPDLHSELNLSSLELGDSALYFCASSVGGHGYTFGSGTRLTVV.

This sequence joins TRBV15 and TRBJ1-4; 8 nucleotides align to TRBD1. The CDR3 runs to 15 residues. The ends lost 0 bases at V and 5 bases at J; junction bases unmatched: 2. CDR1 and CDR2 (germline): LNHNV, YYDKDF (reference sequence). The CDR3 loop is CATSRDRDRNEKLFF. In nucleotides, the CDR3 is TGTGCCACCAGCAGAGATCGGGACAGGAATGAAAAACTGTTTTTT. Full variable domain (missing parts from reference TRBV15 and TRBJ1-4): DAMVIQNPRYQVTQFGKPVTLSCSQTLNHNVMYWYQQKSSQAPKLLFHYYDKDFNNEADTPDNFQSRRPNTSFCFLDIRSPGLGDTAMYLCATSRDRDRNEKLFFGSGTQLSVL.

The chain links TRBV11-2 to TRBJ2-5; TRBD2 matches at 9 bases. This CDR3 contains 16 residues. CDR1 SGHAT and CDR2 FQNNGV come from the germline V gene. J was trimmed by 1 base and V by 1 base; bases with no gene match: 4. The CDR3, as DNA: TGTGCCAGCAGCTTAGGGAATAGCGGGGGCCAAGAGACCCAGTACTTC. It is translated as CASSLGNSGGQETQYF.

The chain has TRBV29-1 and TRBJ1-4, with no clear D. The CDR3 spans 13 residues. Trimming took off 6 bases at V and 3 bases at J, with 11 bases between the two ends. Germline-derived CDR1 and CDR2 are SQVTM and ANQGSEA. CDR3: CSVADAANEKLFF. Written as DNA, the CDR3 is TGCAGCGTAGCTGACGCGGCTAATGAAAAACTGTTTTTT.

The V call is TRBV7-9, the J call TRBJ2-1, with 15 bases identical to TRBD2. Losses at the gene ends were 5 bases for V and 0 bases for J; bases not matched to a gene: 5. Germline lookup yields CDR1 SEHNR and CDR2 FQNEAQ (reference sequence). There are 18 residues in the CDR3. CDR3 in amino acids: CASSTGLAGGRSYNEQFF. Written as DNA, the CDR3 is TGTGCCAGCAGCACGGGACTAGCGGGAGGACGCTCCTACAATGAGCAGTTCTTC.

The rearrangement joins TRBV28 to TRBJ1-1; no clear D. Germline loops: CDR1 MDHEN, CDR2 SYDVKM. V was clipped by 5 bases and J by 0 bases, with 7 bases between them. This CDR3 is 13 amino acids long. The CDR3 region is CASSNYMNTEAFF. CDR3 nucleotides: TGTGCCAGCAGTAACTATATGAACACTGAAGCTTTCTTT.

The chain has TRBV19 and TRBJ2-3; TRBD2 might be the D (6 bases). CDR1 is LNHDA, CDR2 SQIVND, per germline (reference sequence). Trimming cost V 3 bases and J 2 bases, with 15 bases left between them. The CDR3 runs to 16 residues. CDR3 nucleotides: TGTGCCAGTAGTATTTCTGGGACTTCTATCACAGATACGCAGTATTTT. Translated: CASSISGTSITDTQYF.